This TCR beta chain was captured in a study of CD8+CD57+ T cells in acquired aplastic anemia. It was patients with CD8+CD57+ cell expansion by flow cytometry who were chosen for sequencing. Template material for TCR beta VDJ and CDR3 profiling consisted of genomic DNA. TCRdb re-called the reads through MiXCR, storing one row per CDR3 protein. Altogether hundreds of thousands of distinct CDR3 sequences are present, more than 25% being singletons, with the ten largest covering 0.8% to 0.85%. CDR3 length: 13 amino acids. This clonotype was counted only a few times. This chain links TRBV12-3 or TRBV12-4 with TRBJ2-1; 7 bases align to TRBD2. Material: sorted CD4+, CD8+, or CD8+CD57+ T cells (not recorded which) from PBMCs. The origin of this receptor is a human donor with aplastic anemia. In DNA form, the CDR3 reads TGTGTTACGGGAACGGGAGCGGGAAATGAGCAGTTCTTC. Its protein is CVTGTGAGNEQFF.